The 26 T cell receptor beta chains below come from one sample, sequenced in a study of Ad26.COV2.S vaccination and SARS-CoV-2 variants. The data were produced by immunoSEQ multiplex PCR, yet TCRdb's version contains in-frame clones alone and is incomplete. This repertoire shows roughly 380,000 clones, 90% to 95% found once; its top ten account for 3% to 5%. Specimen: peripheral blood, collected after recovery from COVID-19. All receptors derive from a human donor who had recovered from COVID-19.

In nucleotides, the CDR3 is TGTGCCAGCAGCGATCCGGGACGAGAAGAGACCCAGTACTTC. It codes for CASSDPGREETQYF. The rearrangement links TRBV9 to TRBJ2-5, with D tentatively TRBD1 or TRBD2 (5 bases each). CDR3 length: 14 amino acids. The ends were cut back, 3 bases at V and 3 bases at J, with 12 bases in the middle. Germline V gene sequence: CDR1 SGDLS, CDR2 YYNGEE.

This sequence joins TRBV6-4 and TRBJ1-1; D gene ambiguous. Trimming left V 6 bases short and J 0 bases short, with 11 bases between. CDR3 length: 14 residues. Germline CDR1 MRHNA, CDR2 SNTAGT. The DNA of the CDR3 is TGTGCCAGCAGATACCATTATTTGAACACTGAAGCTTTCTTT. Translation: CASRYHYLNTEAFF.

The table lists this clone with a few counts. The chain combines TRBV9 with TRBJ2-5; TRBD2 matches at 7 bases. Germline CDR1 is SGDLS and CDR2 is YYNGEE. With V trimmed by 0 bases and J by 2 bases, 4 bases remained unmatched. CDR3 length: 15 residues. The CDR3 region has the DNA TGTGCCAGCAGCGTAGGGTGGGGGGGGCAAGAGACCCAGTACTTC. Translation gives CASSVGWGGQETQYF.

The chain combines TRBV19 with TRBJ1-4; 11 positions agree with TRBD1. Looked up from germline, CDR1 is LNHDA and CDR2 is SQIVND (reference sequence). Germline trimming cut 4 bases from V and 7 bases from J; bases unmatched to any gene: 5. This CDR3 is built from 15 residues. The CDR3 sequence: CASSRTGTGGEKLFF. The CDR3 DNA sequence: TGTGCCAGTAGTAGGACTGGGACAGGGGGTGAAAAACTGTTTTTT.

In nucleotides, the CDR3 is TGCAGCGTTGAAGGCCCCCTAGGCCGGGAGACCCAGTACTTC. As protein: CSVEGPLGRETQYF. The chain uses TRBV29-1 and TRBJ2-5, with no clear D. The V end was cut by 1 base, the J end by 5 bases, with 14 bases between. The CDR3 length is 14 residues. CDR1 is SQVTM, CDR2 ANQGSEA, per germline.

CDR3 loop: CASSQDATAANTGELFF. The CDR3 bases are TGCGCCAGCAGCCAAGATGCGACAGCAGCGAACACCGGGGAGCTGTTTTTT. This sequence joins TRBV4-3 and TRBJ2-2; D is possibly TRBD1 (5 bases). With 0 bases removed from V and 0 bases from J, the gap between germline ends came to 11 bases. Germline-derived CDR1 and CDR2 are LGHNA and YSLEER. The CDR3 is made up of 17 amino acids.

The chain has TRBV5-1 and TRBJ1-3, with 10 bases fitting TRBD1. J gave up 0 bases and V 4 bases, and 7 bases lay outside the gene matches. The CDR3 extends over 17 amino acids. Germline values: CDR1 SGHRS, CDR2 YFSETQ. This chain's CDR3 is CASSPLGQGLSGNTIYF. Here the CDR3 DNA reads TGCGCCAGCAGCCCTTTGGGACAGGGGCTCTCTGGAAACACCATATATTTT.

V usage is TRBV9 and J usage is TRBJ1-1, with TRBD1 as a possible D gene (5 bases). Trimming shortened V by 0 bases and J by 1 base, and 10 bases separated the two germline ends. Germline assignment: CDR1 SGDLS and CDR2 YYNGEE. CDR3 length equals 15 residues. As DNA, the CDR3 is TGTGCCAGCAGCGTAGATGAGGGACCGAACACTGAAGCTTTCTTT. Translation gives CASSVDEGPNTEAFF.

This rearrangement joins TRBV19 to TRBJ1-2, with D possibly matching TRBD1 (6 bases). The V end lost 5 bases, the J end lost 8 bases, and 21 bases lay between the germline ends. Germline loops: CDR1 LNHDA, CDR2 SQIVND (reference sequence). This CDR3 comprises 15 residues. The CDR3 loop is CASSVGRGLLGGYTF. As DNA, the CDR3 is TGTGCCAGTAGTGTCGGTAGGGGGTTGCTGGGCGGCTACACCTTC.

This clone was counted between two and nine times. The chain is built from TRBV7-9 and TRBJ1-1; 7 positions match TRBD1. CDR1 and CDR2 from the germline V gene are SEHNR and FQNEAQ (reference sequence). CDR3 size: 16 residues. V was clipped by 4 bases and J by 5 bases; unmatched bases: 13. The CDR3 nucleotides are TGTGCCAGCAGCTCCCAGACAGGGAAAGGGAAGACTGAAGCTTTCTTT. Protein: CASSSQTGKGKTEAFF. Combining the CDR3 with reference TRBV7-9 and TRBJ1-1 gives the whole variable domain DTGVSQNPRHKITKRGQNVTFRCDPISEHNRLYWYRQTLGQGPEFLTYFQNEAQLEKSRLLSDRFSAERPKGSFSTLEIQRTEQGDSAMYLCASSSQTGKGKTEAFFGQGTRLTVV.

The chain combines TRBV25-1 with TRBJ1-2, with a possible D match to TRBD1 (6 bases). The CDR3 runs 14 residues. Germline V gene data show CDR1 as MGHDK and CDR2 as SYGVNS. V lost 1 base, J lost 1 base, and 7 bases lay in between. CDR3 sequence reads: CASSEWGLNYGYTF. The CDR3 nucleotides are TGTGCCAGCAGTGAATGGGGGCTTAACTATGGCTACACCTTC.

CDR3 nucleotides: TGTGCCAGCAGCCCCCAGCCCCAGGGAGCTTCACCCCTCCACTTT. This translates into CASSPQPQGASPLHF. The chain recombines TRBV11-2 with TRBJ1-6; D perhaps matches TRBD1 (5 bases). CDR1 and CDR2 from the germline V gene are SGHAT and FQNNGV. V lost 5 bases and J lost 9, with 17 bases in between. The CDR3 spans 15 residues.

This clone was seen a few times. The rearrangement uses TRBV14 and TRBJ1-2; possible D gene TRBD1, 6 bases. Germline values: CDR1 SGHDN, CDR2 FVKESK. V lost 4 bases and J 6 bases, leaving 15 bases between the germline ends. CDR3 length: 14 residues. The CDR3 DNA reads TGTGCCAGCAGCCCCGGACAGATTTCCAATGGCTACACCTTC. Amino acid sequence: CASSPGQISNGYTF.

This clone was seen just once. The CDR3 DNA follows: TGCGCCAGCAGTGAAACAGGGCGCGCTGAAGCTTTCTTT. This translates into CASSETGRAEAFF. The chain employs TRBV10-1 and TRBJ1-1, with D possibly TRBD1 on 6 matching bases. The V gene's germline CDR1 is WNHNN and CDR2 SYGVQD (reference sequence). The V end lost 3 bases, the J end lost 6 bases, and 11 bases lay between the germline ends. The CDR3 is 13 amino acids.

This chain connects TRBV6-4 to TRBJ1-2, with D perhaps matching TRBD1 (6 bases). Germline assignment: CDR1 MRHNA and CDR2 SNTAGT. Trimming left V 3 bases short and J 4 bases short, with 18 bases between. This CDR3 spans 16 amino acids. CDR3 nucleotides: TGTGCCAGCAGTGATTCTGAACAGGGCCGGGGCTATGGCTACACCTTC. Its translation is CASSDSEQGRGYGYTF.

The V gene is TRBV19, the J gene TRBJ1-3; the match to TRBD1 covers 8 bases. This CDR3 contains 17 residues. Per germline, CDR1 LNHDA and CDR2 SQIVND (reference sequence). V trimming: 4 bases; J trimming: 0 bases; junction bases outside the gene matches: 8. As DNA, the CDR3 is TGTGCCAGTAGTACCCCCCGACAGGGGAGCTCTGGAAACACCATATATTTT. This gives the protein CASSTPRQGSSGNTIYF.

The rearrangement links TRBV25-1 to TRBJ1-2; D gene unclear. The CDR3 has 11 residues. In germline, CDR1 is MGHDK, CDR2 SYGVNS. V shed 5 bases and J shed 5 bases, with 6 bases lying between them. The CDR3 DNA reads as TGTGCCAGCAGTACCGGGTATGGCTACACCTTC. Protein product: CASSTGYGYTF.

The J gene is TRBJ1-5, the V gene TRBV6-2 or TRBV6-3; D is ambiguous. CDR1 MNHEY and CDR2 SVGEGT come from the germline V gene. Trimming stripped 3 bases from V and 0 bases from J, with 6 bases between. The CDR3 covers 14 residues. The CDR3 reads CASSYSNSNQPQHF. CDR3 nucleotides: TGTGCCAGCAGTTATTCTAATAGCAATCAGCCCCAGCATTTT.

The chain has TRBV12-3 or TRBV12-4 and TRBJ2-2, with unresolved D. V lost 5 bases, J lost 2 bases, and 6 bases lay in between. The CDR3 covers 13 residues. The CDR3 reads CASSKVNTGELFF. The DNA for the CDR3 is TGTGCCAGCAGTAAGGTTAACACCGGGGAGCTGTTTTTT.

The V gene is TRBV27, the J gene TRBJ2-6; D gene ambiguous. Trimming shortened V by 6 bases and J by 4 bases, and 7 bases separated the two germline ends. The CDR3 has 13 amino acids. Per the germline V gene, CDR1 is MNHEY and CDR2 is SMNVEV (reference sequence). In DNA form, the CDR3 reads TGTGCCAGCAGCCGAAACGGGGCCAACGTCCTGACTTTC. Encoded protein: CASSRNGANVLTF.

The V and J genes are TRBV13 and TRBJ1-2, with TRBD1 identical over 7 bases. From germline, CDR1 is PRHDT and CDR2 FYEKMQ (reference sequence). The CDR3 spans 15 residues. V lost 4 bases to trimming and J lost 2 bases; unmatched junction nucleotides: 7. The CDR3 loop is CASSSRGTVNYGYTF. CDR3 DNA: TGTGCCAGCAGCTCCCGCGGGACAGTCAACTATGGCTACACCTTC.

The gene calls are TRBV6-2 or TRBV6-3 and TRBJ1-2; D ambiguous. Trimming took off 2 bases at V and 4 bases at J, with 17 bases between the two ends. The CDR3 is 16 amino acids. Germline V lookup: CDR1 MNHEY, CDR2 SVGEGT. CDR3 sequence: CASSYQSQRDGYGYTF. The CDR3 DNA is TGTGCCAGCAGTTACCAATCTCAGAGGGATGGCTATGGCTACACCTTC.

This chain uses TRBV11-2 with TRBJ1-1, with D uncertain. In germline, CDR1 is SGHAT, CDR2 FQNNGV. Between the trimmed V and J ends, which lost 4 bases and 10 bases, there was a span of 16 bases. The CDR3 contains 13 residues. The CDR3: CASSSTPMGSAFF. The CDR3 DNA follows: TGTGCCAGCAGCTCGACCCCGATGGGGTCAGCTTTCTTT.

The V call is TRBV28, the J call TRBJ1-5; 8 bases align to TRBD1. Germline assignment: CDR1 MDHEN and CDR2 SYDVKM. This CDR3 region has 14 residues. J was trimmed by 3 bases and V by 4 bases; bases with no gene match: 2. The CDR3 sequence: CASSWTGINQPQHF. CDR3 DNA: TGTGCCAGCAGTTGGACAGGGATCAATCAGCCCCAGCATTTT. Combining the CDR3 with reference TRBV28 and TRBJ1-5 gives the whole variable domain DVKVTQSSRYLVKRTGEKVFLECVQDMDHENMFWYRQDPGLGLRLIYFSYDVKMKEKGDIPEGYSVSREKKERFSLILESASTNQTSMYLCASSWTGINQPQHFGDGTRLSIL.

V and J are TRBV6-5 and TRBJ2-7; D might be TRBD2 (6 bases). Germline V gene lookup returns CDR1 MNHEY and CDR2 SVGAGI. The CDR3 spans 14 residues. The V end lost 8 bases, the J end lost 0 bases, and 14 bases lay between the germline ends. CDR3 coding DNA: TGTGCCAGCGGACGGGACTTCAGCTCCTACGAGCAGTACTTC. Translation gives CASGRDFSSYEQYF.

The chain is built from TRBV3-1 (or the pseudogene TRBV3-2) and TRBJ2-5; weak D call: TRBD1 (6 bases). The CDR3 runs to 16 residues. Trimming stripped 5 bases from V and 5 bases from J, with 21 bases between. Germline V gene data show CDR1 as LGHDT and CDR2 as YNNKEL (reference sequence). In DNA form, the CDR3 reads TGTGCCAGCAGCGGCCACCAGGGGCAGCTAAGGGAGACCCAGTACTTC. Translation gives CASSGHQGQLRETQYF.